This T cell receptor beta chain was profiled in a study of cytomegalovirus exposure and HLA in healthy donors. Study-level background: Earlier, 95 million to 140 million unique TCR beta sequences were recovered from approximately 200 million T cells by an analysis. Whole-study findings and limits: Within the data, a cluster of highly shared sequence variants was likely a sequencing artifact. Approximately 18,000 TCR beta sequences were associated with HLA alleles at 0.05 false discovery rate in a later analysis.

The ends lost 3 bases at V and 7 bases at J; junction bases unmatched: 7. Germline values: CDR1 MDHEN, CDR2 SYDVKM. The CDR3 is 15 amino acids. Comments on this clone: Its antigen is unidentified.

Donors counted as nominally healthy when sampled, yet unrecorded immune exposures were likely. Researchers ran the PCR with 60 Vbeta and 13 Jbeta primers. Profiling relied on immunoSEQ multiplex PCR, and the TCRdb table lists in-frame clones only, not all of them. The data show 65,000 to 85,000 clones, about 9.5% seen once. Material for sequencing was PBMCs. The V call is TRBV28, the J call TRBJ2-1, with 9 bases identical to TRBD2. This TCR was sampled from a man in his sixties in good health and CMV-seropositive. As DNA, the CDR3 is TGTGCCAGCAGTTTGAGTAGCGGGAGTTCAAATGAGCAGTTCTTC. Translating it yields CASSLSSGSSNEQFF.